Below are 17 T cell receptor beta chains sequenced from a single sample in a study of T cells expressing NK-cell markers. For each CDR3 protein, TCRdb gives one entry from its re-call of the 5' RACE reads, without DNA. The sample features roughly 430,000 distinct CDR3 sequences, with about 7.3% in its top ten. Sequenced: blood T cells: a sorted CD56 or NKG2C T cell subset, CD4+ or CD8+ T cells, or bulk PBMC T cells (not recorded which). All receptors derive from a woman aged 18-70 years in good health.

V is TRBV24-1 and J is TRBJ2-5; the TRBD1 assignment by TCRdb is unverifiable without DNA. The CDR3 runs 16 residues. Germline assignment: CDR1 KGHDR and CDR2 SFDVKD. CDR3 in amino acids: CATSDPRTGGAETQYF.

The chain combines TRBV29-1 with TRBJ2-3; as DNA is missing, the TRBD1 call by TCRdb cannot be tested. Germline V gene data show CDR1 as SQVTM and CDR2 as ANQGSEA. The CDR3 length is 12 residues. The CDR3 sequence: CSAQDNTDTQYF.

The rearrangement joins TRBV30 to TRBJ2-3; TCRdb's assignment of TRBD2 cannot be checked, as there is no DNA. Germline V lookup: CDR1 GTSNPN, CDR2 SVGIG (reference sequence). The CDR3 loop spans 15 amino acids. CDR3 sequence reads: CAWSPDSPPTDTQYF.

CDR3 residues: CASSYAGLQETQYF. The gene calls are TRBV6-5 and TRBJ2-5. Germline lookup yields CDR1 MNHEY and CDR2 SVGAGI. The CDR3 contains 14 residues.

The chain employs TRBV18 and TRBJ1-5; the TCRdb call, TRBD1, lacks DNA for checking. This CDR3 has 18 amino acids. The germline gives CDR1 KGHSH, CDR2 LQKENI. CDR3 residues: CASSPARTGGNSNQPQHF.

V usage is TRBV5-5 and J usage is TRBJ2-5; TCRdb's D call of TRBD1 is untestable without DNA. This CDR3 has 14 residues. CDR1 and CDR2 from the germline V gene are SGHKS and YYEKEE (reference sequence). CDR3 residues: CASRTTGTQETQYF.

The V gene is TRBV12-3 or TRBV12-4, the J gene TRBJ1-3. The CDR3 totals 14 residues. Here the CDR3 reads CASGRIVSGNTIYF.

The V gene is TRBV29-1, the J gene TRBJ2-2; absent DNA, TCRdb's TRBD2 call cannot be checked. This CDR3 region has 12 residues. From germline, CDR1 is SQVTM and CDR2 ANQGSEA. The CDR3 spells CSAEGDTGELFF.

V and J are TRBV20-1 and TRBJ1-2; TCRdb's assignment of TRBD1 cannot be checked, as there is no DNA. Germline V gives CDR1 DFQATT, CDR2 SNEGSKA (reference sequence). The CDR3 sequence is 13 residues long. The CDR3 here is CSAPGGSNYGYTF.

The V call is TRBV14, the J call TRBJ1-6; TCRdb names TRBD1, which stays unverified in the absence of DNA. CDR1 and CDR2 (germline): SGHDN, FVKESK. CDR3 length: 16 amino acids. This CDR3 reads CASSPQGNRYNSPLHF.

The chain carries TRBV6-1 and TRBJ2-1; checking the TCRdb D call of TRBD1 is not possible without DNA. Germline V CDR1 and CDR2: MNHNS, SASEGT. The CDR3 sequence is 12 residues long. This CDR3 reads CASSKGGDEQFF.

The J gene is TRBJ2-1, the V gene TRBV10-3; TCRdb selects TRBD1, and the lack of DNA leaves this call unchecked. The CDR3 spans 14 residues. CDR1 is ENHRY, CDR2 SYGVKD, per germline. The CDR3 spells CAISGGGAGNEQFF.

This chain links TRBV9 with TRBJ1-2; TCRdb's D call of TRBD1 is untestable without DNA. The length of the CDR3 is 14 residues. In germline, CDR1 is SGDLS, CDR2 YYNGEE. CDR3 amino acids: CASRDRGPYYGYTF.

This chain links TRBV4-3 with TRBJ2-1. The CDR3 totals 16 residues. Germline CDR1 reads LGHNA; CDR2 reads YSLEER. The CDR3 loop is CASSQDAGGSYNEQFF.

The V call is TRBV12-3 or TRBV12-4, the J call TRBJ2-1; TCRdb proposes TRBD2, but this gene call is untestable without DNA. This CDR3 has 15 amino acids. CDR3: CASMNSGGAYNEQFF.

This sequence joins TRBV12-3 or TRBV12-4 and TRBJ2-7; without DNA, the TCRdb call of TRBD2 cannot be checked. The CDR3 consists of 13 residues. CDR3 loop: CASLLGVIGEQYF.

The genes are TRBV12-3 or TRBV12-4 and TRBJ1-5; TCRdb outputs TRBD1, but without DNA this stays unchecked. The CDR3 covers 16 residues. CDR3 residues: CASSPRQGARGQPQHF.